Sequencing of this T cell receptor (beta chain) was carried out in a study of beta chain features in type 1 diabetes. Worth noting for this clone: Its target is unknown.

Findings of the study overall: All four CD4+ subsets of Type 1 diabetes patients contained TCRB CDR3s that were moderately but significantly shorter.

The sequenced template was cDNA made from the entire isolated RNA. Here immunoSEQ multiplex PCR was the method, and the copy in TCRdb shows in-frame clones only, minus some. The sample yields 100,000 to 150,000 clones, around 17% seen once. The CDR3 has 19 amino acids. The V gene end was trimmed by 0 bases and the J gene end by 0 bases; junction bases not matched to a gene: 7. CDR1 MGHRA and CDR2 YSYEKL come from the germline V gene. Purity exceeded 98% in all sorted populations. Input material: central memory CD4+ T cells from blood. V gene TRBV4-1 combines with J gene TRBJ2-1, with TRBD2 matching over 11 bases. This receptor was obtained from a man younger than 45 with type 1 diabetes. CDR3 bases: TGCGCCAGCAGCCAAGATCCTAGCGGGGGGATGAGCTCCTACAATGAGCAGTTCTTC. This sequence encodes CASSQDPSGGMSSYNEQFF.